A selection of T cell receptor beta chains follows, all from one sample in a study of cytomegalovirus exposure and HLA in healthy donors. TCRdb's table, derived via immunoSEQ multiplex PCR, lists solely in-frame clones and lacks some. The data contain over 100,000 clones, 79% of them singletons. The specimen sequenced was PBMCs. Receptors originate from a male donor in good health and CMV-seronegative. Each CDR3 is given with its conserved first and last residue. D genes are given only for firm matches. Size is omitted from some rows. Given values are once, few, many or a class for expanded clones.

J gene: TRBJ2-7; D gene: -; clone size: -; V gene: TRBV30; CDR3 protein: CAWTPWAGYYEQYF; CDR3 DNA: TGTGCCTGGACCCCTTGGGCAGGGTACTACGAGCAGTACTTC
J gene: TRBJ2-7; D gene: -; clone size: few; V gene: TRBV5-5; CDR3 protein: CASSGPQGYEQYF; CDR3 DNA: TGTGCCAGCAGCGGACCACAGGGCTACGAGCAGTACTTC
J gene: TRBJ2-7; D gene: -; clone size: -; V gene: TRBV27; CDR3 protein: CASSSSSYEQYF; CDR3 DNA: TGTGCCAGCAGCTCGAGCTCCTACGAGCAGTACTTC
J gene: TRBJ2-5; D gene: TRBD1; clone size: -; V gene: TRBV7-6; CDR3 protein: CASSPSPGQGKETQYF; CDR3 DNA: TGTGCCAGCAGCCCCAGTCCGGGACAGGGGAAAGAGACCCAGTACTTC
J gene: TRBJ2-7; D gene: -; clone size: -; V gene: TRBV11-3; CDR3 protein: CASSSPWGDSPTYEQYF; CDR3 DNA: TGTGCCAGCAGCTCACCCTGGGGCGACAGCCCAACCTACGAGCAGTACTTC
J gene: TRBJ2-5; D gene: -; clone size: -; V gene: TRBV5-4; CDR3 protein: CASSLGQGGETQYF; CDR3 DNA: TGTGCCAGCAGCTTGGGGCAGGGGGGAGAGACCCAGTACTTC
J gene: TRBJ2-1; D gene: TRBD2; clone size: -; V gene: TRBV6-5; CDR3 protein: CASRLLAGGVNEQFF; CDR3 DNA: TGTGCCAGCAGACTACTAGCGGGGGGCGTCAATGAGCAGTTCTTC
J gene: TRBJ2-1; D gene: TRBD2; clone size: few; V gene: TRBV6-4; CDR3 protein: CASSDSSGGPYNEQFF; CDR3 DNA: TGTGCCAGCAGTGACTCATCGGGGGGGCCCTACAATGAGCAGTTCTTC
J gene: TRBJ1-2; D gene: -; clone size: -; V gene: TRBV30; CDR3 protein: CAWSVRQEGYTF; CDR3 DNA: TGTGCCTGGAGTGTGCGCCAGGAAGGCTACACCTTC
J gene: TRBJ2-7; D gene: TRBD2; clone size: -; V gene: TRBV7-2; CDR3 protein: CASSELAGEPYEQYF; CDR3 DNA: TGTGCCAGCAGCGAACTAGCGGGGGAACCCTACGAGCAGTACTTC
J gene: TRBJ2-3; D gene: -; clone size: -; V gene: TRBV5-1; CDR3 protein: CASSSDRYTDTQYF; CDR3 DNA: TGCGCCAGCAGCTCCGACAGATACACAGATACGCAGTATTTT
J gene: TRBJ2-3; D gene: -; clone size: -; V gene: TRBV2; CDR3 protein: CASSEARLAGSTDTQYF; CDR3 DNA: TGTGCCAGCAGTGAAGCGCGATTGGCGGGTAGCACAGATACGCAGTATTTT
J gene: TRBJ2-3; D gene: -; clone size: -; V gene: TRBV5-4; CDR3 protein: CASSPSGTRADTQYF; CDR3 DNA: TGTGCCAGCAGCCCATCCGGGACAAGGGCAGATACGCAGTATTTT
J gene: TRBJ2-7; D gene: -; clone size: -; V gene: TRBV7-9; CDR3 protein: CASSSRAYEQYF; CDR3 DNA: TGTGCCAGCAGCTCCAGGGCCTACGAGCAGTACTTC
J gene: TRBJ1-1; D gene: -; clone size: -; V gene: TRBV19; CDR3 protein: CASSIGVMLTLNTEAFF; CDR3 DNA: TGTGCCAGTAGTATCGGGGTTATGTTGACCCTGAACACTGAAGCTTTCTTT
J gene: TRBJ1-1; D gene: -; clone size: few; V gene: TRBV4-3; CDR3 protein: CASSQERTDQEAFF; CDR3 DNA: TGCGCCAGCAGCCAAGAGCGAACAGACCAAGAAGCTTTCTTT
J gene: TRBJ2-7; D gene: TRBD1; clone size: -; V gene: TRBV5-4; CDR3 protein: CASSLRDRASYEQYF; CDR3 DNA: TGTGCCAGCAGCCTCCGGGACAGGGCCTCCTACGAGCAGTACTTC
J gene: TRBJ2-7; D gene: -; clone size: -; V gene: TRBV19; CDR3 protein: CASAGTPAYEQYF; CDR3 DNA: TGTGCCAGTGCCGGGACACCAGCCTACGAGCAGTACTTC
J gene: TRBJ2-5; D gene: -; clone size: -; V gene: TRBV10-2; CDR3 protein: CASSESRRETQYF; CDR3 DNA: TGCGCCAGCAGTGAGTCTAGGAGGGAGACCCAGTACTTC
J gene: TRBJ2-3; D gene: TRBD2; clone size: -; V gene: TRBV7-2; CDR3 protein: CASSRRLAGVTDTQYF; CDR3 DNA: TGTGCCAGCAGCCGCCGACTAGCGGGGGTCACAGATACGCAGTATTTT
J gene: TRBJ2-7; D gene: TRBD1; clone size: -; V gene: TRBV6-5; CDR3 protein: CASRRTGVVYEQYF; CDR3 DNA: TGTGCCAGCAGGCGGACAGGGGTCGTATACGAGCAGTACTTC
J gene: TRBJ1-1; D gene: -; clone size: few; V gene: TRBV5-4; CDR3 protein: CASSADRGLRGTEAFF; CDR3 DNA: TGTGCCAGCAGCGCCGATCGGGGACTTCGTGGCACTGAAGCTTTCTTT
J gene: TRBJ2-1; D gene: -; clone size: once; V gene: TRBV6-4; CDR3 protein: CASSPSDGSGEQFF; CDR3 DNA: TGTGCCAGCAGCCCTAGTGACGGGTCCGGTGAGCAGTTCTTC
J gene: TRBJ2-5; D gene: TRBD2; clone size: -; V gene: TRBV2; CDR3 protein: CASVAGGWREQYF; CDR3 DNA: TGTGCCAGCGTGGCGGGGGGGTGGCGAGAGCAGTACTTC
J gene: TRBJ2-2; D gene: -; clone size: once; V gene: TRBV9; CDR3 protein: CASSRDPGAGELFF; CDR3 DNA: TGTGCCAGCAGCCGGGACCCAGGGGCCGGGGAGCTGTTTTTT
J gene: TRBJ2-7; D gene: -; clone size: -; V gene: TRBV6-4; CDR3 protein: CATLVAGSSYEQYF; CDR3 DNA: TGTGCCACCCTTGTGGCGGGGAGCTCCTACGAGCAGTACTTC
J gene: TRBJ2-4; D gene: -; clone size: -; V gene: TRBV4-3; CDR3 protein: CASTVGYGGGPGIQYF; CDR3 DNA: TGCGCCAGCACAGTGGGCTATGGGGGGGGGCCGGGCATTCAGTACTTC
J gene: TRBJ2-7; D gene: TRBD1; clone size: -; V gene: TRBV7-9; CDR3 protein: CASSRSYQGAGEQYF; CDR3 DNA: TGTGCCAGCAGCCGAAGCTACCAGGGGGCGGGGGAGCAGTACTTC
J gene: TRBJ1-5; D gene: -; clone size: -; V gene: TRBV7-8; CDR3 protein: CASSPHVSQPQHF; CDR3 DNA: TGTGCCAGCAGTCCTCACGTAAGCCAGCCCCAGCATTTT
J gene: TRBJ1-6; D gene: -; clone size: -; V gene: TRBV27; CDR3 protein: CASKLLGADYNSPLHF; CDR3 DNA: TGTGCCAGCAAACTCCTGGGGGCGGACTATAATTCACCCCTCCACTTT
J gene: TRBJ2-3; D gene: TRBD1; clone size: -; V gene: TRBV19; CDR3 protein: CASSIQGADTQYF; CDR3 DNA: TGTGCCAGTAGTATTCAGGGGGCAGATACGCAGTATTTT
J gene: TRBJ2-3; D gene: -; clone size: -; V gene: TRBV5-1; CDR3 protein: CASSLSAGSTDTQYF; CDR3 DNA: TGCGCCAGCAGCTTGTCCGCAGGGAGCACAGATACGCAGTATTTT
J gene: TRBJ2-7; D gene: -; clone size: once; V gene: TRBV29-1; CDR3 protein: CSVQEAGPYEQYF; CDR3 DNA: TGCAGCGTTCAGGAGGCGGGGCCCTACGAGCAGTACTTC
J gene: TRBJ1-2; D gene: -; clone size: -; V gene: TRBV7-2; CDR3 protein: CASSLDGWNNYGYTF; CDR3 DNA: TGTGCCAGCAGCTTAGACGGGTGGAATAACTATGGCTACACCTTC
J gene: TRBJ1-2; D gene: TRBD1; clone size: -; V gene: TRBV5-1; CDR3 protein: CASSLGTGGRGRGYTF; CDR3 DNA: TGCGCCAGCAGCTTGGGGACAGGGGGCAGAGGTCGTGGCTACACCTTC
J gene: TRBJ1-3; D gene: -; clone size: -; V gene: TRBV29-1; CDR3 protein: CSVQGSSGNTIYF; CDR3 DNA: TGCAGCGTTCAGGGAAGCTCTGGAAACACCATATATTTT
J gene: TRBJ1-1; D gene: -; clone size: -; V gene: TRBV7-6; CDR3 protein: CASSFGLNTEAFF; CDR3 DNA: TGTGCCAGCAGCTTCGGTCTGAACACTGAAGCTTTCTTT
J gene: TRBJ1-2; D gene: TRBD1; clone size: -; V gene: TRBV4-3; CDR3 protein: CASSQDRGRRGYTF; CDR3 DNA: TGCGCCAGCAGCCAAGACAGGGGGCGTAGAGGCTACACCTTC
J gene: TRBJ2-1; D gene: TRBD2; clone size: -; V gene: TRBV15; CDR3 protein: CATSRERGGSYNEQFF; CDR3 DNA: TGTGCCACCAGCAGAGAGCGGGGGGGCTCCTACAATGAGCAGTTCTTC
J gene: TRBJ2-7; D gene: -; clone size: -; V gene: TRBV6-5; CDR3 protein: CASSYSKEPRYEQYF; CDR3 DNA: TGTGCCAGCAGTTACTCGAAGGAGCCGCGCTACGAGCAGTACTTC
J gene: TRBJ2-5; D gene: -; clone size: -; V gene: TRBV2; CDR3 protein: CASSDSVQETQYF; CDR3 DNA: TGTGCCAGCAGTGACAGTGTTCAAGAGACCCAGTACTTC
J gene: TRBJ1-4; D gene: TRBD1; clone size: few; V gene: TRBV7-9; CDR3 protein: CASSLLTGGQDEKLFF; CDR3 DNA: TGTGCCAGCAGCTTGTTGACAGGGGGCCAGGATGAAAAACTGTTTTTT
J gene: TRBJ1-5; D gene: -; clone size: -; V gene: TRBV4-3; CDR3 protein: CASSQDRGQPQHF; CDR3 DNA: TGCGCCAGCAGCCAAGATAGAGGGCAGCCCCAGCATTTT
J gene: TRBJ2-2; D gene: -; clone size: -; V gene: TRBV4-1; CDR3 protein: CASSQEGGANTGELFF; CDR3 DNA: TGCGCCAGCAGCCAAGAAGGGGGGGCGAACACCGGGGAGCTGTTTTTT
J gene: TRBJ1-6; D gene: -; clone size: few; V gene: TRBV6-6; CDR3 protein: CASSYSTDSPLHF; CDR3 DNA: TGTGCCAGCAGTTACTCGACAGATTCACCCCTCCACTTT